This T cell receptor beta chain was documented in a study of T-cell reconstitution after alpha-beta-depleted transplantation in children. Study conclusions and caveats: The origin of high day-60 TCRbeta diversity in some patients lay in surviving recipient T cells and thymic progenitors. T cells produced anew were the main source of T-cell counts and diversity one year after transplant. There were reportedly several hundred expanded graft clones from which alpha-beta T cells came about two months after transplant.

In regard to this clonotype: Its antigen remains unidentified.

Unique molecular identifiers were used to barcode this TCRbeta library. TCRdb ran MiXCR on the PCR reads and lists one entry per CDR3 protein. The sample has roughly 790,000 distinct CDR3 sequences, around 15% seen once. The length of the CDR3 is 16 residues. The V and J ends lost 5 bases and 2 bases, in that order; junction bases with no gene match: 10. The sequenced sample was PBMCs, mostly from graft donor cells, obtained 360 days after TCRalphabeta/CD19-depleted stem cell transplant. This receptor was identified in a male patient younger than 18 who had a stem cell transplant for acute lymphoblastic leukemia, so the T cells may come from the graft donor. The gene calls are TRBV12-3 or TRBV12-4 and TRBJ1-1; 8 positions match TRBD1. Written as DNA, the CDR3 is TGTGCCAGCAGTCCCGCCCACAGGGGGAAAAACACTGAAGCTTTCTTT. Protein: CASSPAHRGKNTEAFF.